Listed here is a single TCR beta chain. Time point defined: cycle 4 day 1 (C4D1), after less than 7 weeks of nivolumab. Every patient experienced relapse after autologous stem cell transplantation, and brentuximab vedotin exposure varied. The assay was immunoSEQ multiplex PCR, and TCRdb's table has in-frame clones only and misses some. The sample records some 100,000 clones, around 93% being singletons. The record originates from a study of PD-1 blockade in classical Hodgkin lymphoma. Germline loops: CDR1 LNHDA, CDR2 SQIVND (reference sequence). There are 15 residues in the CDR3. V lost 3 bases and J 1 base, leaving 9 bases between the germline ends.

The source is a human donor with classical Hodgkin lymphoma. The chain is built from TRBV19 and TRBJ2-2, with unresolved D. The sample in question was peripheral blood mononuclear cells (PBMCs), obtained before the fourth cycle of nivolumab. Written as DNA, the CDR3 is TGTGCCAGTAGTATCCTCACCCAGAACACCGGGGAGCTGTTTTTT. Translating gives CASSILTQNTGELFF. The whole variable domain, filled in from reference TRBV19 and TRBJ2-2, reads DGGITQSPKYLFRKEGQNVTLSCEQNLNHDAMYWYRQDPGQGLRLIYYSQIVNDFQKGDIAEGYSVSREKKESFPLTVTSAQKNPTAFYLCASSILTQNTGELFFGEGSRLTVL.